This is a list of T cell receptor beta chains from one sample in a study of T-cell reconstitution after alpha-beta-depleted transplantation in children. TCRdb processed the PCR reads anew with MiXCR; each CDR3 protein has one entry. The data hold about 250,000 distinct CDR3 sequences, with more than 20% observed a single time. Sequences were derived from PBMCs, mostly from graft donor cells, sampled 360 days after TCRalphabeta/CD19-depleted stem cell transplant. The receptors here all came from a female patient aged 2-9 years who had a stem cell transplant for congenital amegakaryocytic thrombocytopenia, so the T cells may come from the graft donor. The CDR3 runs from the conserved cysteine through the conserved F or W. A D gene is named only where the DNA matches it firmly. Some rows have no size entry. The others give once, few or many, or a class for an expanded clone.

D | J | size | V | DNA | CDR3
NA | TRBJ2-7 | NA | TRBV7-2 | TGTGCCAGCAGCTTAGACGGGGGAAAGTTCGACGAGCAGTACTTC | CASSLDGGKFDEQYF
NA | TRBJ1-1 | NA | TRBV20-1 | TGCAGTGCTCCCTCTCAGGGGAACACTGAAGCTTTCTTT | CSAPSQGNTEAFF
NA | TRBJ2-3 | NA | TRBV4-3 | TGCGCCAGCAGCCAAGAAGGTTGGCCGGGAGTGAGAGATACGCAGTATTTT | CASSQEGWPGVRDTQYF
TRBD1 | TRBJ2-2 | few | TRBV9 | TGTGCCAGCAGCGTAGGACAGGGCGGCACCGGGGAGCTGTTTTTT | CASSVGQGGTGELFF
NA | TRBJ2-7 | few | TRBV18 | TGTGCCAGCTCACCCCAGGAAAGCTACGAGCAGTACTTC | CASSPQESYEQYF
NA | TRBJ2-5 | many | TRBV7-9 | TGTGCCAGCAGCTCACCAATGGGGACCCAGTACTTC | CASSSPMGTQYF
NA | TRBJ2-3 | few | TRBV5-4 | TGTGCCAGCAGCTTGGCTTTCCTAGCAGAAGATACGCAGTATTTT | CASSLAFLAEDTQYF
NA | TRBJ1-5 | NA | TRBV6-2/TRBV6-3 | TGTGCCATTGGGGGGCACGCCGCTGAGGTGGGCAATCAGCCCCAGCATTTT | CAIGGHAAEVGNQPQHF
NA | TRBJ2-1 | few | TRBV7-7 | TGTGCCAGCAGCATCTCTAGCCTCAATGAGCAGTTCTTC | CASSISSLNEQFF
TRBD2 | TRBJ2-3 | NA | TRBV6-2/TRBV6-3 | TGTGCCAGCAGTTACTCGGGGCGGGGGGCTGGGGGGTCCACAGATACGCAGTATTTT | CASSYSGRGAGGSTDTQYF
NA | TRBJ2-1 | many | TRBV4-3 | TGCGCCAGCAGCCAAGACACCAGCTCCTACAATGAGCAGTTCTTC | CASSQDTSSYNEQFF
NA | TRBJ2-2 | NA | TRBV29-1 | TGCAGCGTTGAAGAGTCTGGGATTCCCGGGGAGCTGTTTTTT | CSVEESGIPGELFF
NA | TRBJ1-5 | NA | TRBV7-2 | TGTGCCAGCAGCCCCCTACAGGGTGGATCGCAGCCCCAGCATTTT | CASSPLQGGSQPQHF
TRBD2 | TRBJ2-3 | once | TRBV11-2 | TGTGCCAGCAGCCCCCGGGCGAGCGGGGGGTTCACAGATACGCAGTATTTT | CASSPRASGGFTDTQYF
NA | TRBJ2-3 | NA | TRBV5-1 | TGCGCCAGCAGCTTCCGGCCCGTCACACCTCAGGATACGCAGTATTTT | CASSFRPVTPQDTQYF